This paragraph reports one TCR beta chain. The clone's antigen remains unknown. Base qualities are not at hand, and no much larger clone is one base apart. The record originates from a study of blood T cell repertoires in COVID-19 (dated by TCRdb to the early 2020s). In the study overall: Samples from collaborators originated in the United States, Italy and Spain and spanned both the acute and convalescent phases of COVID-19. The repertoires were made available in a free public database intended to serve as a resource for research on the immune response to SARS-CoV-2. A de-identified subject ID, COVID-19 status, age in years and sex were almost always included in the sample metadata. HLA class I and class II types, where available, came from metadata supplied by the sample provider rather than from assay-based typing. The material from the prospective study consisted of cDNA or gDNA derived from T cells, B-cell-depleted T cells, or PBMCs. The dataset comprised deeply sampled blood TCRbeta repertoires from subjects exposed to, actively infected with, or recovered from COVID-19. Samples came from the ongoing ImmuneRACE study (first 160 participants) plus 1,254 subjects from 6 global collaborators. What the study reported, not specific to this receptor: How much clinical and demographic metadata was included differed by source and by participant, and the metadata was provided uncurated.

TCRbeta CDR3 regions were amplified from genomic DNA by means of the immunoSEQ Assay, a bias-controlled multiplex PCR. On the study's bioinformatics: The number of nucleated cells in each sample was estimated by amplification of reference gene primers within the assay. To quantify the absolute abundance of each unique TCRbeta CDR3 rearrangement, sequence reads were collapsed and filtered. For each sample, productive Simpson clonality was calculated as the square root of Simpson's diversity index over productive rearrangements. In TCRdb, the immuneACCESS table is reduced to in-frame sequences with V and J assigned. These tables do not hold every clone; where another copy was compared, an unresolved V gene accounts for under half, and the others remain unexplained. V and J calls and clone size are those listed in that table; D and trimming were worked out from the DNA. For this sample the table gives around 200,000 clones, of which 86% were detected only once. Roughly 2.4% of the sample is in the top ten clones.

Collaborating institutions collected whole blood in K2EDTA tubes following their own protocols. For TCRbeta analysis, collaborators shipped samples in one of three forms: frozen whole blood, isolated PBMCs, or DNA extracted from either of those sample types. V is trimmed back by 7 bases and J by 7 bases, and the junction contains 7 bases that no gene match accounts for. CDR1 and CDR2, per the germline V gene, are SGHRS and YFSETQ. The CDR3, cysteine through phenylalanine, is 13 amino acids long. Only the CDR3 part of the read is kept: 39 bases, read in frame from the first base. Sequenced material: peripheral blood. Rearrangement joined TRBV5-1 to TRBJ1-2; TRBD1 aligns with 10 central bases. This receptor was taken from a woman aged 50 to 65 with acute or convalescent COVID-19. The nucleotides are TGCGCCAGCGGCCAGGGACAGGGGATTGGCTACACCTTC. This gives the protein CASGQGQGIGYTF.